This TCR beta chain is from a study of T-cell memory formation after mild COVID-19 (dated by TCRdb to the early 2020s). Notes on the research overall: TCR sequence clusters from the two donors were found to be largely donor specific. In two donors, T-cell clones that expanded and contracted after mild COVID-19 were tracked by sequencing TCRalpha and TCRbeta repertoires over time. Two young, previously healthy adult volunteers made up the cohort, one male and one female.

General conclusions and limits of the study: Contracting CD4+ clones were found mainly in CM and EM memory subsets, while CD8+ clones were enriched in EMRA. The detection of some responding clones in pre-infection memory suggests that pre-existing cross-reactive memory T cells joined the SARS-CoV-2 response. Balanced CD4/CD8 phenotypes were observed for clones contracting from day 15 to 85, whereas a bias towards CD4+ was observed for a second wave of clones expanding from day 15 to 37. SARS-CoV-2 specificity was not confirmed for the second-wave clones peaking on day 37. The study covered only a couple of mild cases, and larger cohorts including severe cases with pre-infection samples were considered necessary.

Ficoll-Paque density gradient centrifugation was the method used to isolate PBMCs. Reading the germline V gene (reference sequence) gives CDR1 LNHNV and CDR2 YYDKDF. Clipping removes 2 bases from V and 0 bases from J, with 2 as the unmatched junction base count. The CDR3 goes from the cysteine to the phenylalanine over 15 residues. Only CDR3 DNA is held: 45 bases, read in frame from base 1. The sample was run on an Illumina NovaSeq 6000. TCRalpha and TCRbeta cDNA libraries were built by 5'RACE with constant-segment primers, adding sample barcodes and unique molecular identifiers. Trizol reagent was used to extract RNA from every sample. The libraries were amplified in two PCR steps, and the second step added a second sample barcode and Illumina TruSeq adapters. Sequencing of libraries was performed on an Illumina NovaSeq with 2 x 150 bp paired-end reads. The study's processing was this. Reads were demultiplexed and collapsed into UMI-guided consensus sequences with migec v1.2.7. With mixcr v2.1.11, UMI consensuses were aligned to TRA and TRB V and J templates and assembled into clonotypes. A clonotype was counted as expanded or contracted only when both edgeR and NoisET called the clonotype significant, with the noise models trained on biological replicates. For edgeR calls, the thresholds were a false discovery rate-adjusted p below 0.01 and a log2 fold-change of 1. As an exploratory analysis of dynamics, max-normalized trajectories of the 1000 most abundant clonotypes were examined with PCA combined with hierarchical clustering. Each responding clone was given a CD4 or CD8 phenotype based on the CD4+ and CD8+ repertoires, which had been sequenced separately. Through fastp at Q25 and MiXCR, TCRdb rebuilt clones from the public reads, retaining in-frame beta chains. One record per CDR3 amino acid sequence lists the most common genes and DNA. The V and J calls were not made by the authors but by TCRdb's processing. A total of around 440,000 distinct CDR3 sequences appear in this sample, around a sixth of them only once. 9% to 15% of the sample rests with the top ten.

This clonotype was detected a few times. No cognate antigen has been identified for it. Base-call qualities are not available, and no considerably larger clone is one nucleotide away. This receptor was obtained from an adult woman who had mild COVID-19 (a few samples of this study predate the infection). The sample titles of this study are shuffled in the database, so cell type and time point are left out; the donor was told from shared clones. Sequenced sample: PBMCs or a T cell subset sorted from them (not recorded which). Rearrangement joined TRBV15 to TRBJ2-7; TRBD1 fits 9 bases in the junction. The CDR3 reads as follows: CATSRPGQGSYEQYF. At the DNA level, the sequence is TGTGCCACCAGCAGACCGGGACAGGGCTCCTACGAGCAGTACTTC.